A single sample gave rise to the 22 T cell receptor beta chains below, sequenced in a study of radiation and T cells in renal cell carcinoma. The time point denotes: baseline pretreatment blood. The treatment: 15 Gy SBRT to primary tumor, nephrectomy 4 weeks later. Using immunoSEQ multiplex PCR, the repertoire was profiled, and TCRdb retains in-frame clones only, with some absent. Of about 95,000 clones listed, 75% to 90% are singletons. The sample was blood, taken from a patient whose treatment included radiotherapy and nephrectomy. These receptor sequences come from a man aged 50-60 years with renal cell carcinoma.

The rearrangement joins TRBV28 to TRBJ1-2, with TRBD1 identical over 9 bases. Germline V gene sequence: CDR1 MDHEN, CDR2 SYDVKM. The V and J ends lost 6 bases and 6 bases, in that order; junction bases with no gene match: 8. The CDR3 runs to 14 residues. CDR3 in DNA: TGTGCCAGCAGGGAACAGGGGGCGCCCAATGGCTACACCTTC. Its translation is CASREQGAPNGYTF.

The chain couples TRBV10-3 to TRBJ2-1; no definite D call. From germline, CDR1 is ENHRY and CDR2 SYGVKD. The CDR3 length is 14 residues. V was clipped by 8 bases and J by 0 bases, with 11 bases between them. The CDR3 reads CAIGQPSSYNEQFF. For the CDR3, the DNA is TGTGCCATCGGGCAGCCGAGCTCCTACAATGAGCAGTTCTTC.

With regard to this clone: A far bigger clonotype differs at one base, so this is likely a read error. The same CDR3 also results from other DNA sequences found in this sample. This sequence joins TRBV5-4 and TRBJ1-2; D not certain. Germline values: CDR1 SGHNT, CDR2 YYREEE (reference sequence). The CDR3 is 13 residues long. Between the trimmed V and J ends, which lost 4 bases and 6 bases, there was a span of 13 bases. The CDR3 loop reads CASSLNSGDGYTF. DNA for the CDR3: TGTGCCAGCAGCCTTAATAGTGGAGATGGCTACACCTTC.

The table lists this clone with a count of one. The CDR3 nucleotides read TGTGCCAGTAGTATAGCGGGAGGTATCGGAGATACGCAGTATTTT. This gives the protein CASSIAGGIGDTQYF. The chain employs TRBV19 and TRBJ2-3, with TRBD2 matching 7 bases. Trimming removed 1 base from V and 5 bases from J; junction bases left unmatched: 6. Germline V gene data show CDR1 as LNHDA and CDR2 as SQIVND (reference sequence). The CDR3 is 15 residues long.

The V call is TRBV14, the J call TRBJ2-7; 11 bases agree with TRBD1. The ends lost 5 bases at V and 4 bases at J; junction bases unmatched: 7. CDR3 length equals 15 residues. Germline values: CDR1 SGHDN, CDR2 FVKESK. The CDR3 nucleotides read TGTGCCAGCAGCGAAGGACAGGGGGCGGTATACGAGCAGTACTTC. As protein: CASSEGQGAVYEQYF.

The genes are TRBV5-1 and TRBJ2-1; TRBD1 or TRBD2 may be the D gene (5 bases each). This CDR3 region has 15 residues. The V end was cut by 3 bases, the J end by 8 bases, with 18 bases between. Germline V CDR1 and CDR2: SGHRS, YFSETQ. CDR3 protein: CASSWDLQAGDEQFF. The CDR3 bases are TGCGCCAGCAGCTGGGACCTTCAGGCCGGGGATGAGCAGTTCTTC.

The chain couples TRBV5-1 to TRBJ2-7, with a possible D match to TRBD1 (5 bases). CDR1 and CDR2 (germline): SGHRS, YFSETQ. With 1 base removed from V and 4 bases from J, the gap between germline ends came to 12 bases. The CDR3 loop spans 14 amino acids. CDR3 residues: CASSLQGVGYEQYF. CDR3 DNA sequence: TGCGCCAGCAGCTTGCAAGGGGTAGGGTACGAGCAGTACTTC.

Only one count was recorded for this clone. The J gene is TRBJ2-5, the V gene TRBV9; 8 bases match TRBD1. The CDR3 totals 16 residues. The germline gives CDR1 SGDLS, CDR2 YYNGEE. The V gene end was trimmed by 0 bases and the J gene end by 3 bases; junction bases not matched to a gene: 7. CDR3: CASSVGPTGAEETQYF. The CDR3 DNA reads as TGTGCCAGCAGCGTAGGTCCGACAGGGGCCGAAGAGACCCAGTACTTC. The whole variable domain, remainder taken from reference TRBV9 and TRBJ2-5, is DSGVTQTPKHLITATGQRVTLRCSPRSGDLSVYWYQQSLDQGLQFLIQYYNGEERAKGNILERFSAQQFPDLHSELNLSSLELGDSALYFCASSVGPTGAEETQYFGPGTRLLVL.

This sequence joins TRBV4-1 and TRBJ2-7; D may match TRBD1 or TRBD2 (5 bases each). V dropped 4 bases and J dropped 4 bases, with 14 bases sitting between them. Germline V gene data show CDR1 as MGHRA and CDR2 as YSYEKL. The length of the CDR3 is 14 residues. The CDR3 is CASSRDAGPYEQYF. DNA for the CDR3: TGCGCCAGCAGCCGGGACGCCGGACCGTACGAGCAGTACTTC.

The count of this clone is one. CDR3 coding DNA: TGTGCCAGCTCTGTACAGGGAGGGAACACTGAAGCTTTCTTT. This gives the protein CASSVQGGNTEAFF. The chain carries TRBV6-1 and TRBJ1-1, with D possibly matching TRBD1 (6 bases). Trimming took 8 bases from V and 1 from J, leaving 14 bases between them. Looked up from germline, CDR1 is MNHNS and CDR2 is SASEGT. CDR3 length: 14 amino acids.

The rearrangement uses TRBV2 and TRBJ1-6, with D unclear. Germline-derived CDR1 and CDR2 are SNHLY and FYNNEI. The CDR3 covers 15 residues. V shed 4 bases and J shed 9 bases, with 16 bases lying between them. DNA for the CDR3: TGTGCCAGCAGTGGGTTAGTCGGCTCGGCTTCACCCCTCCACTTT. This translates into CASSGLVGSASPLHF.

The CDR3 loop reads CASSYPTTGLYEQYF. CDR3 nucleotide sequence: TGTGCCAGCAGTTACCCAACTACAGGGCTTTACGAGCAGTACTTC. J is TRBJ2-7 and V is TRBV6-6, with D possibly being TRBD1 (6 bases). Per germline, CDR1 MNHNY and CDR2 SVGAGI (reference sequence). The CDR3 length is 15 residues. Trimming removed 2 bases from V and 4 bases from J, with 15 bases in between.

This clone was counted only a few times. V and J are TRBV18 and TRBJ1-3; 10 nucleotides align to TRBD1. Germline assignment: CDR1 KGHSH and CDR2 LQKENI. With V trimmed by 4 bases and J by 4 bases, 7 bases remained unmatched. The CDR3 has 16 amino acids. CDR3 coding DNA: TGTGCCAGCTCACAATCGGGACAGGGGTCCGGAAACACCATATATTTT. Its translation: CASSQSGQGSGNTIYF.

CDR3 loop: CASSWTGGSNEKLFF. The CDR3 DNA follows: TGTGCCAGCAGTTGGACGGGGGGTTCTAATGAAAAACTGTTTTTT. The genes are TRBV6-5 and TRBJ1-4, with a possible D match to TRBD1 (5 bases). Germline CDR1 is MNHEY and CDR2 is SVGAGI. Trimming pared 4 bases from V and 3 bases from J, leaving 12 bases between. The CDR3 sequence is 15 residues long.

The V call is TRBV2, the J call TRBJ2-3; D is possibly TRBD1 (6 bases). This CDR3 is 16 amino acids long. V lost 4 bases and J lost 2, with 16 bases in between. The V gene's germline CDR1 is SNHLY and CDR2 FYNNEI. DNA for the CDR3: TGTGCCAGCAGTGCGACAAACAGGGTTGACACAGATACGCAGTATTTT. It codes for CASSATNRVDTDTQYF.

The chain combines TRBV14 with TRBJ2-1; no clear D gene. Germline CDR1 and CDR2: SGHDN and FVKESK. The CDR3 runs to 16 residues. V was pared by 0 bases and J by 0 bases, with 9 bases between. CDR3 nucleotide sequence: TGTGCCAGCAGCCAAGAGTGGCAGAGCTCCTACAATGAGCAGTTCTTC. Its protein is CASSQEWQSSYNEQFF.

V and J are TRBV28 and TRBJ1-2; D is unresolved. Trimming left V 6 bases short and J 4 bases short, with 9 bases between. CDR1 is MDHEN, CDR2 SYDVKM, per germline. This CDR3 is 12 amino acids long. The CDR3 here is CASSLQSYGYTF. The CDR3 region has the DNA TGTGCCAGCAGCCTACAGAGCTATGGCTACACCTTC.

The rearrangement links TRBV6-5 to TRBJ2-7, with TRBD2 identical over 9 bases. Germline V gives CDR1 MNHEY, CDR2 SVGAGI. The CDR3 is 14 residues long. Germline trimming cut 6 bases from V and 4 bases from J; bases unmatched to any gene: 7. The CDR3 is CASRGLAENYEQYF. DNA for the CDR3: TGTGCCAGCAGGGGACTAGCTGAAAATTACGAGCAGTACTTC.

This clone appeared a few times. J is TRBJ1-1 and V is TRBV11-2; the match to TRBD1 covers 9 bases. From germline, CDR1 is SGHAT and CDR2 FQNNGV. Losses at the gene ends were 5 bases for V and 4 bases for J; bases not matched to a gene: 2. The CDR3 contains 13 residues. CDR3 loop: CASSPQGATEAFF. As DNA, the CDR3 is TGTGCCAGCAGCCCACAGGGGGCCACTGAAGCTTTCTTT. Supplemented by reference TRBV11-2 and TRBJ1-1, the full variable domain reads EAGVAQSPRYKIIEKRQSVAFWCNPISGHATLYWYQQILGQGPKLLIQFQNNGVVDDSQLPKDRFSAERLKGVDSTLKIQPAKLEDSAVYLCASSPQGATEAFFGQGTRLTVV.

This clone turned up a few times. V gene TRBV5-1 combines with J gene TRBJ1-1, with D unresolved. The CDR3 contains 14 residues. V shed 0 bases and J shed 5 bases, with 11 bases lying between them. Germline values: CDR1 SGHRS, CDR2 YFSETQ. CDR3 DNA: TGCGCCAGCAGCTTGGAAAACTTGATGACTGAAGCTTTCTTT. Amino acids: CASSLENLMTEAFF.

The chain couples TRBV29-1 to TRBJ2-2; 8 bases fit TRBD2. This CDR3 contains 16 residues. J was trimmed by 1 base and V by 7 bases; bases with no gene match: 11. CDR1 is SQVTM and CDR2 is ANQGSEA in the germline V gene. CDR3 protein: CSGRKNSGKNTGELFF. CDR3 nucleotide sequence: TGCAGCGGACGGAAAAATAGCGGGAAGAACACCGGGGAGCTGTTTTTT.

The chain combines TRBV18 with TRBJ2-5; no clear D. In germline, CDR1 is KGHSH, CDR2 LQKENI. Trimming removed 3 bases from V and 5 bases from J, with 10 bases in between. This CDR3 spans 13 amino acids. CDR3 coding DNA: TGTGCCAGCTCACCGGAGATAGGGGAGACCCAGTACTTC. Amino acid sequence: CASSPEIGETQYF. The whole variable domain, filled in from reference TRBV18 and TRBJ2-5, reads NAGVMQNPRHLVRRRGQEARLRCSPMKGHSHVYWYRQLPEEGLKFMVYLQKENIIDESGMPKERFSAEFPKEGPSILRIQQVVRGDSAAYFCASSPEIGETQYFGPGTRLLVL.